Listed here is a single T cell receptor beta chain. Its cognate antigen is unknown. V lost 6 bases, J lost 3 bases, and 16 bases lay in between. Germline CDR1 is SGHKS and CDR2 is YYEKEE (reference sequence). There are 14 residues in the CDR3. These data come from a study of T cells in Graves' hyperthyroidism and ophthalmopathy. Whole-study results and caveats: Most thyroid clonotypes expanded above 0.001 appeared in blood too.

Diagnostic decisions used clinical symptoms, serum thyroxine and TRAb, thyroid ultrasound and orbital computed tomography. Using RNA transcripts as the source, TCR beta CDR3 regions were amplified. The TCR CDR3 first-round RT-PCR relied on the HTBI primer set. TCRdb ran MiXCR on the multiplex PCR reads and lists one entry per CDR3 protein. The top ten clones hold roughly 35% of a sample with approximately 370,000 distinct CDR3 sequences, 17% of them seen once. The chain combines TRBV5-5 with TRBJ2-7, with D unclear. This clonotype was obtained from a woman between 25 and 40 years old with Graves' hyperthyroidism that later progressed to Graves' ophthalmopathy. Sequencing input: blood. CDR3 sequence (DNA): TGTGCCAGCAAGCGAGCCTGGGAAGTCTACGAGCAGTACTTC. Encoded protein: CASKRAWEVYEQYF.